This T cell receptor (beta chain) is drawn from a study of blood T cell repertoires in COVID-19. Study summary: The United States, Italy and Spain supplied acute and convalescent COVID-19 samples. T cells, B-cell-depleted T cells, or PBMCs supplied cDNA or gDNA.

Original analysis: Amplification from reference gene primers served as the basis for estimated nucleated cell counts. The method was immunoSEQ multiplex PCR; TCRdb's version includes in-frame clones alone and lacks a portion of them. From that table come the V and J calls and clone size; the DNA was used to work out D and trimming. The data hold tens of thousands of clones, with 85% observed a single time. The V end lost 4 bases, the J end lost 6 bases, and 10 bases lay between the germline ends. The germline gives CDR1 MNHEY, CDR2 SVGEGT. The CDR3 has 12 residues. The sample consisted of peripheral blood. The sequence derives from a man at least 80 years old with acute or convalescent COVID-19. The V and J genes are TRBV6-2 or TRBV6-3 and TRBJ2-7, with D unresolved. CDR3 loop: CASSLWSSEQYF. The CDR3 coding sequence is TGTGCCAGCAGTTTATGGTCCAGCGAGCAGTACTTC.